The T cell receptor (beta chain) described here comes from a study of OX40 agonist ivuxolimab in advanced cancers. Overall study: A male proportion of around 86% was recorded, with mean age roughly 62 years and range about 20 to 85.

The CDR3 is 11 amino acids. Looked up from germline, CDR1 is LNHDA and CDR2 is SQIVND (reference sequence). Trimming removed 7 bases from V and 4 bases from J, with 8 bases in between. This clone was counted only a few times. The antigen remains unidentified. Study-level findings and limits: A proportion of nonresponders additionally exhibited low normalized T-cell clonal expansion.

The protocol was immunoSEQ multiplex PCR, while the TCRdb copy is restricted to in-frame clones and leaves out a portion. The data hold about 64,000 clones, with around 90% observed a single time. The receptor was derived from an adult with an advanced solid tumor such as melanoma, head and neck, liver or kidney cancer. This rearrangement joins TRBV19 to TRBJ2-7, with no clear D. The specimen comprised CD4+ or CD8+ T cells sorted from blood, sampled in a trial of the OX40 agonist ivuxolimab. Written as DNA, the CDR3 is TGTGCCAGTACCAATGGGTACGAGCAGTACTTC. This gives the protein CASTNGYEQYF.